This T cell receptor (beta chain) is from a study of T cells in localized non-small cell lung cancer. This table comes from immunoSEQ multiplex PCR, and its TCRdb copy is limited to in-frame clones, with some not included. This table holds 35,000 to 40,000 clones, over 70% found once. This clone has more than one count but fewer than ten. Germline V gene lookup returns CDR1 SEHNR and CDR2 FQNEAQ (reference sequence). V was pared by 5 bases and J by 10 bases, with 14 bases between. The CDR3 spans 13 residues. This specimen consisted of peripheral blood, obtained before any cancer treatment. This TCR came from a woman aged 35 to 70 with stage I lung adenocarcinoma. J is TRBJ2-2 and V is TRBV7-9, with D hard to call. CDR3 residues: CASSLRTVLELFF. CDR3 DNA: TGTGCCAGCAGCCTCAGGACGGTCCTGGAGCTGTTTTTT.